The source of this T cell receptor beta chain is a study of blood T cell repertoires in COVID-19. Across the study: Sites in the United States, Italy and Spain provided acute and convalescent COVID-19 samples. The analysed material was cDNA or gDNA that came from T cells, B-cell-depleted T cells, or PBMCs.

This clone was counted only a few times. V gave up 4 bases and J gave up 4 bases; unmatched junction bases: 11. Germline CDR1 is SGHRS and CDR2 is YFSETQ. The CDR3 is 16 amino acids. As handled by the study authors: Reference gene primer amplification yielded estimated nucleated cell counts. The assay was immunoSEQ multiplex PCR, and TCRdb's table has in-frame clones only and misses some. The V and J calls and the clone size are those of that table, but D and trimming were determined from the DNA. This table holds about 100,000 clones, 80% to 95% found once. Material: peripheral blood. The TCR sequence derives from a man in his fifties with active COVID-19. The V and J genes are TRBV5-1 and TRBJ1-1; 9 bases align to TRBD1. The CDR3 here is CASSLTGTGIGTEAFF. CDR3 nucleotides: TGCGCCAGCAGCCTGACCGGGACAGGGATTGGCACTGAAGCTTTCTTT.